This record concerns one T cell receptor beta chain sequence. How the authors handled the data: The authors estimated nucleated cell counts from reference gene primer amplification. Method: immunoSEQ multiplex PCR; TCRdb's copy keeps in-frame clones and lacks some. V and J calls and clone size come straight from that table; D and trimming were deduced from the DNA. Of 200,000 to 300,000 clones in the sample, 70% to 85% are singletons; the top ten hold roughly 9.8%. The data stem from a study of blood T cell repertoires in COVID-19. About the study: COVID-19 samples from acute and convalescent phases originated in the United States, Italy and Spain.

Trimming stripped 8 bases from V and 2 bases from J, with 19 bases between. Germline V gene data show CDR1 as MNHEY and CDR2 as SMNVEV (reference sequence). The CDR3 sequence is 15 residues long. This TCR was sampled from an elderly man with acute or convalescent COVID-19. Source material: peripheral blood. The rearrangement uses TRBV27 and TRBJ2-7, with D possibly matching TRBD1 (6 bases). CDR3 DNA: TGTGCCAGCGGACCCGCCGGGACACGTACCTACGAGCAGTACTTC. Translating gives CASGPAGTRTYEQYF.